This note documents a single T cell receptor (beta chain) sequence. Its cognate antigen is unknown. This specimen belongs to a study of cytomegalovirus exposure and HLA in healthy donors. Study-wide context: When 350 to 500 donors were genotyped, 81% of them were found to fall in the Caucasian-associated ancestry cluster. Study conclusions and caveats: In a later analysis, the majority of CMV-associated beta chains seemingly showed HLA restriction. Among the most significant clusters, several appeared linked to common viral pathogens in a later analysis.

V was pared by 1 base and J by 1 base, with 14 bases between. CDR3 length: 18 residues. Germline V CDR1 and CDR2: SGHTA, FQGNSA. Both 60 Vbeta primers and 13 Jbeta primers went into the PCR. Sequenced by immunoSEQ multiplex PCR; TCRdb stores in-frame clones only, minus some. The sample records about 160,000 clones, around 80% being singletons. The sample taken for sequencing was PBMCs. This rearrangement joins TRBV7-2 to TRBJ2-6; the D gene is possibly TRBD1 (6 bases). The receptor comes from a male donor in good health and CMV-seropositive. The CDR3 reads CASSLDLGRGSGANVLTF. Here the CDR3 DNA reads TGTGCCAGCAGCTTAGATTTGGGAAGGGGGTCTGGGGCCAACGTCCTGACTTTC.